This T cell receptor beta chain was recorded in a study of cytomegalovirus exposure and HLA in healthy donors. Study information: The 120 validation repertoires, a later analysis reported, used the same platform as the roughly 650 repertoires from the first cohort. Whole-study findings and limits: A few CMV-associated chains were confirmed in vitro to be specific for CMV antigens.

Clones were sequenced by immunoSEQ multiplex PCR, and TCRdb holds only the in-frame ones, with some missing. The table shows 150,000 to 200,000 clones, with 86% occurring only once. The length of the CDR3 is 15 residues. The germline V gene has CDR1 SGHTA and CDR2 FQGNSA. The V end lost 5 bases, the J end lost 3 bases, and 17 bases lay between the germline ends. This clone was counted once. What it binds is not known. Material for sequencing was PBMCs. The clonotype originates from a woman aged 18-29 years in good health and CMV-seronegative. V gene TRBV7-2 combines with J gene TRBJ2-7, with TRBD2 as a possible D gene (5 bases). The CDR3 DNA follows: TGTGCCAGCAGCATCCTCGAGGGCCAGAGCTACGAGCAGTACTTC. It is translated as CASSILEGQSYEQYF.